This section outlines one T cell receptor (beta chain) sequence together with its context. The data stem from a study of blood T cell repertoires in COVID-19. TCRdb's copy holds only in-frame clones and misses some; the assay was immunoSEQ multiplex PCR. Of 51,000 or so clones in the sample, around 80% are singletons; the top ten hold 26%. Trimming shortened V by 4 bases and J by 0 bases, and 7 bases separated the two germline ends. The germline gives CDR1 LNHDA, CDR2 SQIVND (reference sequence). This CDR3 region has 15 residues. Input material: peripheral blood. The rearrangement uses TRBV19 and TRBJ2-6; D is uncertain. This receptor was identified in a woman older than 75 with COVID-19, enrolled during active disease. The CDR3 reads CASSTKSSGANVLTF. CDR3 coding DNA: TGTGCCAGTAGTACGAAGAGCTCTGGGGCCAACGTCCTGACTTTC.